This T cell receptor beta chain was recovered during a study of blood T cell repertoires in COVID-19. Across the whole study: Donors in the United States, Italy and Spain gave samples during acute or convalescent COVID-19.

Germline V gives CDR1 SGHRS, CDR2 YFSETQ. The CDR3 is made up of 15 amino acids. The ends lost 4 bases at V and 3 bases at J; junction bases unmatched: 7. Only in-frame clones appear in the TCRdb table, and some are missing; sequencing was by immunoSEQ multiplex PCR. The sample holds about 120,000 clones, approximately 74% seen once. The sequenced sample was peripheral blood. The V and J genes are TRBV5-1 and TRBJ1-5; 7 positions agree with TRBD1. The source is a woman in her 70s with acute or convalescent COVID-19. In DNA, the CDR3 is TGCGCCAGCAGCCCCGAGGGGGCAATCAATCAGCCCCAGCATTTT. Translated: CASSPEGAINQPQHF. The whole variable domain, filled in from reference TRBV5-1 and TRBJ1-5, reads KAGVTQTPRYLIKTRGQQVTLSCSPISGHRSVSWYQQTPGQGLQFLFEYFSETQRNKGNFPGRFSGRQFSNSRSEMNVSTLELGDSALYLCASSPEGAINQPQHFGDGTRLSIL.